This T cell receptor (beta chain) comes out of a study of CD8 T cells in Susac syndrome. Overall study results and limits: The authors acknowledged that the study's TCR sequencing and HLA analysis involved relatively few individuals.

The CDR3 covers 14 residues. From germline, CDR1 is MNHEY and CDR2 SVGAGI. V was pared by 10 bases and J by 9 bases, with 7 bases of the junction left unmatched. The T cells that were sequenced for TCR beta were CD8+ and CD4+ cells from blood. The recently defined diagnostic criteria for definite or probable disease were met by the Susac syndrome patients. In the case of this clonotype: Antigen unknown.

RNA totalling about 0.45 to 1 ug underwent reverse transcription with random hexamers. It was immunoSEQ multiplex PCR that amplified TCR beta CDR3 across 54 Vbeta and 13 Jbeta. TCRdb used MiXCR to reprocess the immunoSEQ multiplex PCR reads, holding one entry per CDR3 protein. Of some 180,000 distinct CDR3 sequences in the sample, roughly 94% are singletons; the top ten hold around 0.1%. The chain has TRBV6-5 and TRBJ1-6; 12 bases line up with TRBD1. Sequencing was carried out using CD4+ T cells from PBMCs. The TCR sequence derives from a human donor with Susac syndrome. This chain's CDR3 is CATGGTGGFSPLHF. In DNA form, the CDR3 reads TGTGCCACCGGGGGGACAGGGGGCTTTTCACCCCTCCACTTT.